These T cell receptor beta chains were read from a single sample in a study of T cell changes during pregnancy in multiple sclerosis. Clones were read by immunoSEQ multiplex PCR, and TCRdb kept only the in-frame ones, dropping some. Among about 120,000 clones listed, 90% to 95% were seen once. The sequenced sample was peripheral blood, obtained in the third trimester of pregnancy. These receptors were collected from a female donor with multiple sclerosis, enrolled in a pregnancy study. Both conserved end residues are part of each CDR3. The D gene is left open where the match is weak. Rows may omit the clone size; those that give it use once, few, many or a size class.

D,size,length,V,J,DNA,CDR3
TRBD1,.,13,TRBV7-9,TRBJ1-2,TGTGCCAGCAGCCGCGGGACAGCTGGTGGCTACACCTTC,CASSRGTAGGYTF
TRBD1,once,15,TRBV5-6,TRBJ1-2,TGTGCCAGCAGCTTCCAGAGGACAGGTTTGAAAGGCTACACCTTC,CASSFQRTGLKGYTF
TRBD2,.,16,TRBV7-7,TRBJ2-3,TGTGCCAGCAGTTCAAATAGCGGGGGGGCCTCAGATACGCAGTATTTT,CASSSNSGGASDTQYF
.,.,16,TRBV9,TRBJ2-5,TGTGCCAGCAGCGTAGAAGCTCTGGAAGGACAGGAGACCCAGTACTTC,CASSVEALEGQETQYF
.,.,16,TRBV7-8,TRBJ1-5,TGTGCCAGCAGCTTAGAACAGCTTTATAGCAATCAGCCCCAGCATTTT,CASSLEQLYSNQPQHF
.,.,16,TRBV11-2,TRBJ1-6,TGTGCCAGCAGCTTAGAACCTCCCGTCGGGGGGTCACCCCTCCACTTT,CASSLEPPVGGSPLHF
.,.,14,TRBV2,TRBJ1-3,TGTGCCAGCAGTCTCAGGGTTGATGGAAACACCATATATTTT,CASSLRVDGNTIYF
TRBD2,.,16,TRBV25-1,TRBJ2-5,TGTGCCAGCAGTGGCAGACTAGCGGAGACCCAAGAGACCCAGTACTTC,CASSGRLAETQETQYF
TRBD1,.,14,TRBV5-1,TRBJ2-7,TGCGCCAGCAGCAGCGGACAGGCTGTATACGAGCAGTACTTC,CASSSGQAVYEQYF
.,.,18,TRBV5-1,TRBJ1-1,TGCGCCAGTCATGTATTGGGCCAGTCTCGCGGGGCTAACACTGAAGCTTTCTTT,CASHVLGQSRGANTEAFF
TRBD1,.,14,TRBV6-6,TRBJ1-1,TGTGCCAGCAGTGCAGGGGGGAAGAACACTGAAGCTTTCTTT,CASSAGGKNTEAFF
.,.,18,TRBV19,TRBJ1-6,TGTGCCAGTAGTATCGTTTCTTCCAAGAGCTCCTATAATTCACCCCTCCACTTT,CASSIVSSKSSYNSPLHF
.,.,13,TRBV28,TRBJ2-1,TGTGCCAGCAGTCTCGAGCCTTACAATGAGCAGTTCTTC,CASSLEPYNEQFF
.,once,14,TRBV9,TRBJ2-7,TGTGCCAGCAGCGTAGGGCAGGGGCCCGGCGAGCAGTACTTC,CASSVGQGPGEQYF
.,.,15,TRBV5-1,TRBJ1-1,TGCGCCAGCAGCCCGAGCCGCGGGAGTGGCACTGAAGCTTTCTTT,CASSPSRGSGTEAFF
.,.,14,TRBV27,TRBJ1-2,TGTGCCAGCAGTTTGTGGGGCCAGGGTGGGGGCTACACCTTC,CASSLWGQGGGYTF
TRBD1,.,15,TRBV27,TRBJ1-2,TGTGCCAGCAGGTTCACAGGGGGCCCAGACTATGGCTACACCTTC,CASRFTGGPDYGYTF
TRBD2,.,16,TRBV5-6,TRBJ2-2,TGTGCCAGCAACCCCTCCTCGCGGGGGGCCGTCGGGGAGCTGTTTTTT,CASNPSSRGAVGELFF
TRBD2,.,13,TRBV29-1,TRBJ2-3,TGCAGCCAACTAGCGGGCATGGGAGATACGCAGTATTTT,CSQLAGMGDTQYF
.,.,13,TRBV10-3,TRBJ1-1,TGTGCCATCAGTGAAGCAGGGGACACTGAAGCTTTCTTT,CAISEAGDTEAFF
TRBD1,once,13,TRBV5-1,TRBJ1-6,TGCGCCAGCAGCGCAGACAGGGAATCCCCCCTCCACTTT,CASSADRESPLHF
TRBD2,.,16,TRBV5-1,TRBJ2-5,TGCGCCAGCAGCTCCCAAGCGGGAGCTGCCGGGGAGACCCAGTACTTC,CASSSQAGAAGETQYF
.,.,14,TRBV7-9,TRBJ2-1,TGTGCCAGCAGCTACCCTGACAGATACAATGAGCAGTTCTTC,CASSYPDRYNEQFF
.,.,12,TRBV18,TRBJ1-2,TGTGCCAGCTCATCTCGGGGTGACACGGAGCACTTC,CASSSRGDTEHF
.,.,16,TRBV5-6,TRBJ1-2,TGTGCCAGCAGCTTGGCCCCGGGGGGAGCTAACTATGGCTACACCTTC,CASSLAPGGANYGYTF
.,.,13,TRBV5-1,TRBJ1-6,TGCGCCAGCAGCTTGGCCGGTGATTCACCCCTCCACTTT,CASSLAGDSPLHF
TRBD1,few,14,TRBV30,TRBJ1-3,TGTGCCTGGAGCGGACAGGGTCGTGGAAACACCATATATTTT,CAWSGQGRGNTIYF
TRBD1,.,14,TRBV29-1,TRBJ2-7,TGCAGCGTTTTCGACAGGGGGAGCTCCTACGAGCAGTACTTC,CSVFDRGSSYEQYF
TRBD1,.,16,TRBV7-2,TRBJ1-6,TGTGCCAGCAGCACCCGTCGGACAGGGATTAATTCACCCCTCCACTTT,CASSTRRTGINSPLHF
TRBD1,.,15,TRBV18,TRBJ2-2,TGTGCCAGCTCACCGGGGACAGGGAACACCGGGGAGCTGTTTTTT,CASSPGTGNTGELFF
TRBD2,.,18,TRBV23-1,TRBJ2-2,TGCGCCAGCAGCCTGACTAGCGGGGGGGAACGGAGCACCGGGGAGCTGTTTTTT,CASSLTSGGERSTGELFF
TRBD1,.,14,TRBV7-9,TRBJ2-7,TGTGCCAGCAGCCCCGACAGGGTGCCCTACGAGCAGTACTTC,CASSPDRVPYEQYF
.,.,16,TRBV4-1,TRBJ1-5,TGCGCCAGCAGCCAAGGGGGGCTGAGGGGCAATCAGCCCCAGCATTTT,CASSQGGLRGNQPQHF
.,.,15,TRBV5-1,TRBJ1-1,TGCGCCAGCAGCTTGGCAGGGGCCGGGAACACTGAAGCTTTCTTT,CASSLAGAGNTEAFF
TRBD2,.,17,TRBV19,TRBJ2-7,TGTGCCAGTAGCGCCGGGACTAGCGCCCGGAGGGCCTACGAGCAGTACTTC,CASSAGTSARRAYEQYF
.,.,15,TRBV4-1,TRBJ1-3,TGCGCCAGCAGCCAAGCGGTCCTCTCTGGAAACACCATATATTTT,CASSQAVLSGNTIYF
TRBD1,.,14,TRBV28,TRBJ2-7,TGTGCCAGCAGTGATCGGACAGGGCACTACGAGCAGTACTTC,CASSDRTGHYEQYF
TRBD2,.,13,TRBV6-5,TRBJ2-5,TGTGCCAGCAAGCGGGGGGCGATAGAGACCCAGTACTTC,CASKRGAIETQYF
.,.,15,TRBV6-1,TRBJ1-4,TGTGCCAGCAGGGCGACAGCTACAACTAATGAAAAACTGTTTTTT,CASRATATTNEKLFF
TRBD1,.,15,TRBV9,TRBJ1-5,TGTGCCAGCAGCGTAGAGGGACAGAGCAATCAGCCCCAGCATTTT,CASSVEGQSNQPQHF
TRBD1,.,17,TRBV7-9,TRBJ2-7,TGTGCCAGCAGCCAACCCCCGACAGGGCCTCTCTCCTACGAGCAGTACTTC,CASSQPPTGPLSYEQYF
TRBD1,.,16,TRBV28,TRBJ2-7,TGTGCCAGCAGTTTGCCGCTCACAGGGGGCGGCTACGAGCAGTACTTC,CASSLPLTGGGYEQYF
.,.,14,TRBV6-1,TRBJ1-3,TGTGCCAGCAGTGAGTCCCGCTCTGGAAACACCATATATTTT,CASSESRSGNTIYF
TRBD1,once,14,TRBV9,TRBJ1-4,TGTGCCAGCGGAAGGACAGGGGTAAATGAAAAACTGTTTTTT,CASGRTGVNEKLFF
.,.,12,TRBV27,TRBJ1-4,TGTGCCAGCAGCTATGGGGGGGGAAAACTGTTTTTT,CASSYGGGKLFF
.,.,15,TRBV5-1,TRBJ2-1,TGCGCCAGCAGCTTGATGGGGCAGGGGATCAATGAGCAGTTCTTC,CASSLMGQGINEQFF
.,.,14,TRBV29-1,TRBJ1-1,TGCAGCGTCGCCAGGGGCGGGGGGAACACTGAAGCTTTCTTT,CSVARGGGNTEAFF
.,few,14,TRBV30,TRBJ1-1,TGTGCCTGGAACCCCGGGGGGTTGAACACTGAAGCTTTCTTT,CAWNPGGLNTEAFF
.,.,15,TRBV7-9,TRBJ1-2,TGTGCCAGCAGCTTAGGGGGCATGTCGGACTATGGCTACACCTTC,CASSLGGMSDYGYTF